This T cell receptor beta chain was sequenced for a study of T cell responses to AZD1222 COVID-19 vaccine. About the study: Second-dose intervals near 4 or 12 weeks were combined.

The method was immunoSEQ multiplex PCR; TCRdb's version includes in-frame clones alone and lacks a portion of them. This sample carries over 45,000 clones, 89% of them seen once, and the ten largest clones take roughly 2%. V shed 6 bases and J shed 4 bases, with 9 bases lying between them. The CDR3 contains 13 residues. Study findings and constraints: White British people made up most donors, females outnumbered males, and clonal diversity was possibly underestimated. The peak T cell response came first, and repertoires were sampled only after it. CD4 TCRs covered the whole spike, strongest at regions 160-218 and 743-854.

As regards this clone: Antigen specificity is unknown.

V gene TRBV12-3 or TRBV12-4 combines with J gene TRBJ2-2; no reliable D call. The source of this sequence is an adult in good health. Here the sequenced sample was peripheral blood, taken on day 0 of AZD1222 vaccination. CDR3 region: CASSRTTTGELFF. The CDR3 DNA reads as TGTGCCAGCAGCCGTACCACCACCGGGGAGCTGTTTTTT.